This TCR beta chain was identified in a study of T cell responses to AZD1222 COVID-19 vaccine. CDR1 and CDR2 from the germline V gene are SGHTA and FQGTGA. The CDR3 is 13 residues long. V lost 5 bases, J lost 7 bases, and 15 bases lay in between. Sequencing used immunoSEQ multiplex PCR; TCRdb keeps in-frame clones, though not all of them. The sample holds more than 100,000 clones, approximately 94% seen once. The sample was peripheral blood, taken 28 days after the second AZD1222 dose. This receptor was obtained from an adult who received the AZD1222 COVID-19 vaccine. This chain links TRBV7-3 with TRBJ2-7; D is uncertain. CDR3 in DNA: TGTGCCAGCAGCGACACGAAGTGGGCTGAGCAGTACTTC. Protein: CASSDTKWAEQYF. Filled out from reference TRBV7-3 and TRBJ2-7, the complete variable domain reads GAGVSQTPSNKVTEKGKYVELRCDPISGHTALYWYRQSLGQGPEFLIYFQGTGAADDSGLPNDRFFAVRPEGSVSTLKIQRTERGDSAVYLCASSDTKWAEQYFGPGTRLTVT.